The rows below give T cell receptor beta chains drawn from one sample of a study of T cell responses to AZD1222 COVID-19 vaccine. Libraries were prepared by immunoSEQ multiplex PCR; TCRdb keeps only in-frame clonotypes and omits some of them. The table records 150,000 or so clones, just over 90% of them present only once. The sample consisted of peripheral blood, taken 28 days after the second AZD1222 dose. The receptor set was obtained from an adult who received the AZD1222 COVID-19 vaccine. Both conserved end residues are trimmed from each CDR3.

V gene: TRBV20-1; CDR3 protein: SASDLTSGGSYNEQF
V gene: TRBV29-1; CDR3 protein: SVEGPGRTYEQY
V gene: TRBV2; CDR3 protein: ASSEQINYGYT
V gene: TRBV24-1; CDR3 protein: ATSVGHQETQY
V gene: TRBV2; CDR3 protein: ASSGNREGGFNQPQH
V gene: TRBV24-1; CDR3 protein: ATSEPTGLGETQY
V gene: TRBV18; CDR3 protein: ASSPSQMMNTEAF
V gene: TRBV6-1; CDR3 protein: ASSEAHFNRGGSYGYT
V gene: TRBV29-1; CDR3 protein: SVEDSSWGSEKLF
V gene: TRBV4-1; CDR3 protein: ASSQGDQGLDPSNEQF
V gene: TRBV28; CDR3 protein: ASSQGLAEHNYLGTGELF
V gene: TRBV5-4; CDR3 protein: ASSLVLGSNYGYT
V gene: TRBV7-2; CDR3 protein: ASSLVRGVSYNEQF
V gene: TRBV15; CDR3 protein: ATSRDWRDRKAF
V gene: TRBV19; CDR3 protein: ASRAVIAGSPLH
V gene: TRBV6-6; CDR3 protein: ASIGWQGSDTGELF
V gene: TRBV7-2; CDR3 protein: ASSLTAGTSPREQY
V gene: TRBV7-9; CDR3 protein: ASSNLEGRI
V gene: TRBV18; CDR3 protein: ASSPIPETNTEAF
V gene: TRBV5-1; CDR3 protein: ASGAGTTGNTIY
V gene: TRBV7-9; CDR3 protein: ASSLGVGAQY
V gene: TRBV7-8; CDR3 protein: ASRGPNQPQH
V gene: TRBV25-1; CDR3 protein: ASRSRQGAGTGELF
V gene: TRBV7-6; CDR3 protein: ASGTLAGAPGNEQF
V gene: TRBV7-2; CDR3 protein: ASSQPGTGTYNEQF
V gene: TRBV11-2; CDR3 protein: ASSSRGVFDNEQF
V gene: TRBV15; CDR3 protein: ATSRSRTAQETQY
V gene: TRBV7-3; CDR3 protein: ASSALAGGNEQF
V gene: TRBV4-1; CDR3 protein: ASSQDRIEFSYNEQF
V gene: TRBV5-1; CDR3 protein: ASSLVPGEETQY
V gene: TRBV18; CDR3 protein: ASSPTSGGRVYEQY
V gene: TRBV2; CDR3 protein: ASSVTQVYEQY
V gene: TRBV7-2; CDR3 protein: ASSLGQGTSPLH
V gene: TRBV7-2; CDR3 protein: ASSRTSRRETQY
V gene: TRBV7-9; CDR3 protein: ASSSSGGPYEQY
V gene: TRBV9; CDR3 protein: ASSVGGTDTQY
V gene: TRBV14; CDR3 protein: ASSHKQGAGNTIY
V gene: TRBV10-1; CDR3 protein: ASSKQGDHNSPLH
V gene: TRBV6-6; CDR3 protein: ASSYGSGELF
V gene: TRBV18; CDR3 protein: ASSPFEGVGETQY
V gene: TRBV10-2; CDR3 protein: ASSDPGGNSPLH
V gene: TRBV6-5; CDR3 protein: ASSPGARPHNEQF
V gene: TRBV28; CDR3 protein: ASSLMQGRSEKLF
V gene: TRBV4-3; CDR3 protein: ASSQDQGYGYT
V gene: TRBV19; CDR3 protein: ASSTRPGGTDTQY
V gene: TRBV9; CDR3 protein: ASSVGSGRGNEQF
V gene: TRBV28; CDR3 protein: ASSLSSGGAYYGYNEQF